This entry is about one T cell receptor (beta chain). Trimming took 9 bases from V and 2 from J, leaving 7 bases between them. The CDR3 is 11 residues long. Germline V lookup: CDR1 LNHDA, CDR2 SQIVND (reference sequence). Generated by immunoSEQ multiplex PCR, the TCRdb table keeps only in-frame clones and is missing some. Altogether around 200,000 clones are present, approximately 87% being singletons, with the ten largest covering about a fifth. This sample is part of a study of blood T cell repertoires in COVID-19. Sequencing input: peripheral blood. This receptor was identified in a man between 65 and 80 years old with active or convalescent COVID-19. This chain joins TRBV19 and TRBJ1-1; tentatively, D is TRBD1 (6 bases). CDR3 DNA sequence: TGTGCCAGCAGGGGAAACACTGAAGCTTTCTTT. This sequence encodes CASRGNTEAFF.